This TCR beta chain is drawn from a study of cytomegalovirus exposure and HLA in healthy donors. Study results and limitations: Researchers reported in a later analysis that a missense DCLRE1C variant was tied to TCR beta V- and J-gene trimming. Cytomegalovirus-associated TCR beta chains were listed, numbering some 180.

PCR used 60 Vbeta primers and 13 Jbeta primers. Method: immunoSEQ multiplex PCR; TCRdb's copy keeps in-frame clones and lacks some. This table holds roughly 60,000 clones. Remarks on this clone: What it binds is not known.

The CDR3 covers 17 residues. V lost 1 base and J 3 bases, leaving 18 bases between the germline ends. CDR1 is SGHDT and CDR2 is YYEEEE in the germline V gene. This TCR came from a woman aged 18-29 years in good health and CMV-seronegative. The chain is built from TRBV5-6 and TRBJ2-3; possibly TRBD1 for D (5 bases). Input material: PBMCs. DNA for the CDR3: TGTGCCAGCAGCTTGTTTTTGCGCCAGGGCGCTACAGATACGCAGTATTTT. It translates to CASSLFLRQGATDTQYF.